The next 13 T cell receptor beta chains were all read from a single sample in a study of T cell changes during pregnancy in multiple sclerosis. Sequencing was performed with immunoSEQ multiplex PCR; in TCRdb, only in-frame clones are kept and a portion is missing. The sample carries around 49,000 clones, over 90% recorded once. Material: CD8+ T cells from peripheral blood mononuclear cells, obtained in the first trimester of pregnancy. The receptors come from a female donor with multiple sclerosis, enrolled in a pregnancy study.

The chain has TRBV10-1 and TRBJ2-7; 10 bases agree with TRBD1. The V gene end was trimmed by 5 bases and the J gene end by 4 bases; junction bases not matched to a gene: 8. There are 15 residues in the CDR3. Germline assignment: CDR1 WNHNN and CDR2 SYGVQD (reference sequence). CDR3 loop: CASSPGTGEGYEQYF. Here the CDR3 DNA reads TGCGCCAGCAGTCCCGGGACAGGGGAAGGGTACGAGCAGTACTTC.

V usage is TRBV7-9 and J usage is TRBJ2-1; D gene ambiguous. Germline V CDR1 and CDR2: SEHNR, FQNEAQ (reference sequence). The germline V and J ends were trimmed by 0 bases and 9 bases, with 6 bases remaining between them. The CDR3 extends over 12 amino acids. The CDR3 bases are TGTGCCAGCAGCTTAGCGCTAGTTGAGCAGTTCTTC. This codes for CASSLALVEQFF. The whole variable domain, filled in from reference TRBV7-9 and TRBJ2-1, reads DTGVSQNPRHKITKRGQNVTFRCDPISEHNRLYWYRQTLGQGPEFLTYFQNEAQLEKSRLLSDRFSAERPKGSFSTLEIQRTEQGDSAMYLCASSLALVEQFFGPGTRLTVL.

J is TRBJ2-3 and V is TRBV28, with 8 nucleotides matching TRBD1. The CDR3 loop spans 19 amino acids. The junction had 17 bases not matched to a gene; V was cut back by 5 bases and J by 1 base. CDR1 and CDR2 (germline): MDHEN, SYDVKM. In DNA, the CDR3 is TGTGCCAGCAGTCCGCCTCGGACAGGGTTCGGGTTGGGCACAGATACGCAGTATTTT. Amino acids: CASSPPRTGFGLGTDTQYF. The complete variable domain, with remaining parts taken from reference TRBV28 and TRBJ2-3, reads DVKVTQSSRYLVKRTGEKVFLECVQDMDHENMFWYRQDPGLGLRLIYFSYDVKMKEKGDIPEGYSVSREKKERFSLILESASTNQTSMYLCASSPPRTGFGLGTDTQYFGPGTRLTVL.

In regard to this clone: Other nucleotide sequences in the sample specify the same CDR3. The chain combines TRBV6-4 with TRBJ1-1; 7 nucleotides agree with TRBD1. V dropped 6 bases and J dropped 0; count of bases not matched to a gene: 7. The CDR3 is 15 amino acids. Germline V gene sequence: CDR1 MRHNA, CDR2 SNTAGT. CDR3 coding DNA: TGTGCCAGCAGAGACCTCGACAGGGTGAACACTGAAGCTTTCTTT. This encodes CASRDLDRVNTEAFF.

CDR3 bases: TGTGCCAGCGGGTCCTACGAGCAGTACTTC. It specifies CASGSYEQYF. J is TRBJ2-7 and V is TRBV19; D unclear. Germline loops: CDR1 LNHDA, CDR2 SQIVND (reference sequence). The CDR3 loop spans 10 amino acids. The ends were cut back, 9 bases at V and 1 base at J, with 4 bases in the middle.

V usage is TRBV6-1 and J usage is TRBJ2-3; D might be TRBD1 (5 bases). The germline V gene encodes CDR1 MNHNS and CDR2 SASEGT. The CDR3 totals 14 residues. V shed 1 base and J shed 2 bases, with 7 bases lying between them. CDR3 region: CASSEGRATDTQYF. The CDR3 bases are TGTGCCAGCAGTGAAGGCAGGGCCACAGATACGCAGTATTTT.

CDR3 sequence: CASSFSGSSYEQYF. The CDR3 DNA reads TGTGCCAGTAGTTTCAGCGGGAGTTCCTACGAGCAGTACTTC. This chain links TRBV19 with TRBJ2-7, with TRBD2 matching over 8 bases. With 5 bases clipped from V and 1 base from J, the junction kept 4 bases outside the gene matches. The CDR3 is 14 amino acids. Per the germline V gene, CDR1 is LNHDA and CDR2 is SQIVND (reference sequence).

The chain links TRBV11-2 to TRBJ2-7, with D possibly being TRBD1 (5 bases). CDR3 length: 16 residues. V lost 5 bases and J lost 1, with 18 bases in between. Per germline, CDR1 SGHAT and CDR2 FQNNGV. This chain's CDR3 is CASSNYGATYSYEQYF. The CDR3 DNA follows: TGTGCCAGCAGCAACTATGGGGCTACCTATTCCTACGAGCAGTACTTC.

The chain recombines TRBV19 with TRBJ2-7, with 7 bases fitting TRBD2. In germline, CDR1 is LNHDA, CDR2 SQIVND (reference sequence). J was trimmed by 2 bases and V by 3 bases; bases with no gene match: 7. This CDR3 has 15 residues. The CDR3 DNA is TGTGCCAGTAGTATCGGTAGCGGGCCTACCTACGAGCAGTACTTC. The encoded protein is CASSIGSGPTYEQYF.

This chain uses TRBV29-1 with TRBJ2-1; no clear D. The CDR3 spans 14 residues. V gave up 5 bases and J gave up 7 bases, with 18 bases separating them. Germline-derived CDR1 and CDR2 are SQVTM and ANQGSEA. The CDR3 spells CSVLTRSEWNEQFF. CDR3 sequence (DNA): TGCAGCGTTCTGACACGTTCGGAATGGAATGAGCAGTTCTTC.

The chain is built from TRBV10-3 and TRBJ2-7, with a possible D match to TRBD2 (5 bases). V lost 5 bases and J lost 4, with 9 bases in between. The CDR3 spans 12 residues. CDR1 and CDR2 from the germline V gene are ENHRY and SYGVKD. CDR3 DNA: TGTGCCATCAGTCCCGGGAATTACGAGCAGTACTTC. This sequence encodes CAISPGNYEQYF.

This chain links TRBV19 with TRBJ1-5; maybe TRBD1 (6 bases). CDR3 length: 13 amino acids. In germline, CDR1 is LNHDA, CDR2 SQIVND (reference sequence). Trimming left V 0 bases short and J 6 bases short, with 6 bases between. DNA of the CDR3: TGTGCCAGTAGTATAGAGACAGGTCAGCCCCAGCATTTT. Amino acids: CASSIETGQPQHF.

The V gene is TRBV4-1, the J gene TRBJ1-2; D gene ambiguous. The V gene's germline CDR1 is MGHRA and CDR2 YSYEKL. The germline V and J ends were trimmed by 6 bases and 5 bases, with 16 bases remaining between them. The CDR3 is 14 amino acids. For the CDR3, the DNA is TGCGCCAGCAGGCCAAGTCCATTAGATTATGGCTACACCTTC. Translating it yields CASRPSPLDYGYTF.